The 5 T cell receptor beta chains reported below all come from one sample, sequenced in a study of graft-versus-host responses after intestinal transplantation. These receptors' antigens are unknown. The method was immunoSEQ multiplex PCR; TCRdb's version includes in-frame clones alone and lacks a portion of them. The table lists tens of thousands of clones, roughly four fifths of them singletons. The sequencing here drew on unstimulated CD8+ T cells sorted from spleen or lymph node cells, taken before intestinal transplant. The receptors stem from a human donor who received an intestinal transplant.

The J gene is TRBJ2-3, the V gene TRBV7-9; no firm D call. The ends were cut back, 2 bases at V and 5 bases at J, with 11 bases in the middle. CDR1 and CDR2 (germline): SEHNR, FQNEAQ (reference sequence). The CDR3 runs 14 residues. The CDR3 reads CASSLRGPVDTQYF. The CDR3 coding sequence is TGTGCCAGCAGCTTACGCGGACCCGTAGATACGCAGTATTTT.

This chain connects TRBV5-6 to TRBJ1-2; the D is unclear. The CDR3 has 13 amino acids. Germline values: CDR1 SGHDT, CDR2 YYEEEE. Trimming took off 0 bases at V and 8 bases at J, with 11 bases between the two ends. The CDR3 bases are TGTGCCAGCAGCTTGGGGGGAAGGCCCGGCTACACCTTC. Translated: CASSLGGRPGYTF.

This chain joins TRBV27 and TRBJ1-4, with a weak D call TRBD1 (6 bases). This CDR3 has 14 amino acids. V was pared by 3 bases and J by 5 bases, with 10 bases between. CDR1 is MNHEY, CDR2 SMNVEV, per germline (reference sequence). CDR3 nucleotide sequence: TGTGCCAGCAGTTTGAGTGGGACAAATGAAAAACTGTTTTTT. Translation gives CASSLSGTNEKLFF.

The V gene is TRBV27, the J gene TRBJ1-2, with D possibly TRBD1 on 5 matching bases. Germline CDR1 is MNHEY and CDR2 is SMNVEV (reference sequence). Deletions cut 3 bases from V and 8 bases from J, with 13 bases between. CDR3 size: 13 residues. CDR3: CASSFLGVEGYTF. The CDR3 coding sequence is TGTGCCAGCAGTTTTTTGGGGGTGGAGGGCTACACCTTC.

J is TRBJ2-2 and V is TRBV21-1; TRBD2, the table's D call, was not compared with the DNA. TRBV21-1 is a pseudogene. CDR3 size: 16 residues. CDR3 sequence reads: CASSKVPSGKAGELFF. CDR3 bases: TGTGCCAGCAGCAAAGTACCTAGCGGGAAAGCCGGGGAGCTGTTTTTT.